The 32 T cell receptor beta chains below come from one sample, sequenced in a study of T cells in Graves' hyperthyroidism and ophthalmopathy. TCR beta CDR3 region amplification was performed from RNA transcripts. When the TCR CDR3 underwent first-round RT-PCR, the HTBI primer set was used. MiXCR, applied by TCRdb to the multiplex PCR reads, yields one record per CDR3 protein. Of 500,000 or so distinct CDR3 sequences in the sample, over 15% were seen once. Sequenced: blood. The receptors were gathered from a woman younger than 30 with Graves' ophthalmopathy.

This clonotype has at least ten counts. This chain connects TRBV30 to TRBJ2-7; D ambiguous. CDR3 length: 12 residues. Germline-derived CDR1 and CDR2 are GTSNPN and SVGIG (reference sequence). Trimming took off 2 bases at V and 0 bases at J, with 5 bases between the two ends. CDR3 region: CAWSYVSYEQYF. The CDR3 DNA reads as TGTGCCTGGAGTTACGTCTCCTACGAGCAGTACTTC.

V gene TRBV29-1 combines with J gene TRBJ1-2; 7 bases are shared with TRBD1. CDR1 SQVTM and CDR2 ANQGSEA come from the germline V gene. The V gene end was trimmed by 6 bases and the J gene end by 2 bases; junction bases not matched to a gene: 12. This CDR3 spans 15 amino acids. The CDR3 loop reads CSVWDRPGRNYGYTF. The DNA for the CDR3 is TGCAGCGTCTGGGACAGACCCGGGAGGAACTATGGCTACACCTTC. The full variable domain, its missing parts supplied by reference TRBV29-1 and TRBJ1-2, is SAVISQKPSRDICQRGTSLTIQCQVDSQVTMMFWYRQQPGQSLTLIATANQGSEATYESGFVIDKFPISRPNLTFSTLTVSNMSPEDSSIYLCSVWDRPGRNYGYTFGSGTRLTVV.

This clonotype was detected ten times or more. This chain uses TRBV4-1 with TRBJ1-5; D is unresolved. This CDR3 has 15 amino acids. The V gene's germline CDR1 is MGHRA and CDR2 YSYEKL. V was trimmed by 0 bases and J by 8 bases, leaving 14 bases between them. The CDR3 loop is CASSQEGREREPQHF. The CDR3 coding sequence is TGCGCCAGCAGCCAAGAGGGGAGGGAGCGGGAGCCCCAGCATTTT.

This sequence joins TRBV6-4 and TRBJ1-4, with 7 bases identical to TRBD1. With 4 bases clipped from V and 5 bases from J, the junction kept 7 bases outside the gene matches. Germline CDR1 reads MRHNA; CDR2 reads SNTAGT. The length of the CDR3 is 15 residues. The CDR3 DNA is TGTGCCAGCAGTGGCTCCGGGACAGCAAATGAAAAACTGTTTTTT. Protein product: CASSGSGTANEKLFF.

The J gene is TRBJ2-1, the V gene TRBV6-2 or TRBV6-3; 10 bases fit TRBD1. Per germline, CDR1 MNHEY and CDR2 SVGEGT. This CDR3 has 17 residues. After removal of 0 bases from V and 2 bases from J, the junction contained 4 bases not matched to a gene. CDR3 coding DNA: TGTGCCAGCAGTTACTCGCTCGGGACAGGGGCCTACAATGAGCAGTTCTTC. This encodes CASSYSLGTGAYNEQFF.

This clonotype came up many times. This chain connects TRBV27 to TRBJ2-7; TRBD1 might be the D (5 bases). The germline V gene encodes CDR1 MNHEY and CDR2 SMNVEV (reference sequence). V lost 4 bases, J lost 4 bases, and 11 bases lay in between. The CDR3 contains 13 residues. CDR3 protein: CASSWSKGYEQYF. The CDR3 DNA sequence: TGTGCCAGCAGTTGGTCTAAGGGGTACGAGCAGTACTTC.

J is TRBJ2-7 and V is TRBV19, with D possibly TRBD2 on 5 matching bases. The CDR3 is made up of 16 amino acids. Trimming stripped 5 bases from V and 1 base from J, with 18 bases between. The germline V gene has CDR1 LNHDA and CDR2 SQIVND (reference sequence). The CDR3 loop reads CASSGGPLRGSYEQYF. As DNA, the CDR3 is TGTGCCAGTAGTGGAGGCCCCTTAAGAGGTTCCTACGAGCAGTACTTC.

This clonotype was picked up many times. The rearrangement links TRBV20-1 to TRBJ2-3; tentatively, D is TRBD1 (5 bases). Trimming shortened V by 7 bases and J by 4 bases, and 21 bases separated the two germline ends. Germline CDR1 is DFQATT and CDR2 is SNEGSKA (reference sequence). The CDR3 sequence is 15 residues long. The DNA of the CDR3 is TGCAGTGAGGTACCCCGTGGGGCAGGTCCAGATACGCAGTATTTT. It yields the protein CSEVPRGAGPDTQYF.

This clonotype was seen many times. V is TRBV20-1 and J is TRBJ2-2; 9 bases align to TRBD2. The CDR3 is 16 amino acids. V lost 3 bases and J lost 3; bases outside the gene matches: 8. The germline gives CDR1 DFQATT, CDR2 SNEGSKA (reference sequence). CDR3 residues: CSARDASGIYTGELFF. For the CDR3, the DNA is TGCAGTGCTAGGGATGCTAGCGGGATCTACACCGGGGAGCTGTTTTTT.

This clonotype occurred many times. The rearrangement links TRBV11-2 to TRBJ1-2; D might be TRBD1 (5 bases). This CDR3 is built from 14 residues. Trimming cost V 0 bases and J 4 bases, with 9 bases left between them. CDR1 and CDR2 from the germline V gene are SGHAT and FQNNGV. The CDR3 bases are TGTGCCAGCAGCTTAGAGGCGGGACCCTATGGCTACACCTTC. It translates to CASSLEAGPYGYTF.

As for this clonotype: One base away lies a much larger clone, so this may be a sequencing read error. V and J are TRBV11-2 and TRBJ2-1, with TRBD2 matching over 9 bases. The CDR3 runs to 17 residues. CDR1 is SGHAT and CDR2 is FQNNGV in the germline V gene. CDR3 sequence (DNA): TGTGCCAGCAGCGGAAGGAGCGGGAGGCCCCCCTACGATGAGCAGTTCTTC. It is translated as CASSGRSGRPPYDEQFF.

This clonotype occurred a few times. CDR3 in amino acids: CSAREGGGYAEAFF. The CDR3 nucleotides are TGCAGTGCTAGAGAGGGGGGAGGTTACGCTGAAGCTTTCTTT. The chain links TRBV20-1 to TRBJ1-1; D is perhaps TRBD1 (5 bases). CDR3 size: 14 residues. Trimming removed 0 bases at V and 6 bases at J, with 14 bases between. CDR1 is DFQATT and CDR2 is SNEGSKA in the germline V gene (reference sequence).

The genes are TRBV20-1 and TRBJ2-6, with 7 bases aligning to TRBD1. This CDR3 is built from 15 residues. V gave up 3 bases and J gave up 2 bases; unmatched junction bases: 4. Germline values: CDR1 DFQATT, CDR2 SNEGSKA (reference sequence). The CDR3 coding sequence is TGCAGTGCTAGCCACAGGGGAACTGGGGCCAACGTCCTGACTTTC. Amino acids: CSASHRGTGANVLTF.

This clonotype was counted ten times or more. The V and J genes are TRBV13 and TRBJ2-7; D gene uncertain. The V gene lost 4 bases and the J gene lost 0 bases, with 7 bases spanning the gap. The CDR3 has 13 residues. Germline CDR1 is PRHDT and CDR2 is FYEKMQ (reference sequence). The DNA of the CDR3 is TGTGCCAGCAGCTCGCAAGACTCCTACGAGCAGTACTTC. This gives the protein CASSSQDSYEQYF.

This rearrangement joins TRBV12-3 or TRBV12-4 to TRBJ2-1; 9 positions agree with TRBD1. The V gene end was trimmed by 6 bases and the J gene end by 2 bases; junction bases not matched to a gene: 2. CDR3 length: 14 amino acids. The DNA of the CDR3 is TGTGCCAGCAGCACAGGGGGCGCCTACAATGAGCAGTTCTTC. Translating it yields CASSTGGAYNEQFF.

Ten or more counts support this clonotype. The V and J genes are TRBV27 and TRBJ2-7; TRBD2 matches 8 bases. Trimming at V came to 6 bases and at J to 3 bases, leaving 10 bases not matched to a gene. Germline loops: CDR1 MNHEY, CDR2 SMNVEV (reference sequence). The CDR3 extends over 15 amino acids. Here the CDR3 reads CASSGRAPSIYEQYF. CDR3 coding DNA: TGTGCCAGCAGCGGGAGGGCACCCTCGATCTACGAGCAGTACTTC.

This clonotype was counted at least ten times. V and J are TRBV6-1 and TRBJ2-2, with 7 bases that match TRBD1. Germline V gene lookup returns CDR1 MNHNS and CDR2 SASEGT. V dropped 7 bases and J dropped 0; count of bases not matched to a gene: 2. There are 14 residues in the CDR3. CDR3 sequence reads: CASKGQPNTGELFF. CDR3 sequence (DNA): TGTGCCAGCAAGGGACAGCCGAACACCGGGGAGCTGTTTTTT.

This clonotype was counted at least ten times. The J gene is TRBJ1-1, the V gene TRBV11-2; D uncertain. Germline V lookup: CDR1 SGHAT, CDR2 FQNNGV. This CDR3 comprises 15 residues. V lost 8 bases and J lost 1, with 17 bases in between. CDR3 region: CASDTSRNPNTEAFF. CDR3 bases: TGTGCCAGCGATACTTCCAGGAACCCGAACACTGAAGCTTTCTTT.

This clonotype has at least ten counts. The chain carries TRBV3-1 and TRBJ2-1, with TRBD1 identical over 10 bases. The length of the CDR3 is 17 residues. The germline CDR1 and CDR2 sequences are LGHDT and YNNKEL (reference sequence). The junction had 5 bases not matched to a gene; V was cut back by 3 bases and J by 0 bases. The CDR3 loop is CASSHLTGGSSYNEQFF. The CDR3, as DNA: TGTGCCAGCAGCCACCTGACAGGGGGCAGCTCCTACAATGAGCAGTTCTTC.

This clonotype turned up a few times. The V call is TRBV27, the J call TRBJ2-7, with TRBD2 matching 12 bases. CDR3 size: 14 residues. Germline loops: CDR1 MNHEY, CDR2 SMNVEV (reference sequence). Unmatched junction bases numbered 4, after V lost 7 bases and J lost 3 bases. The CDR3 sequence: CASNRTSGIYEQYF. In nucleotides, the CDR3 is TGTGCCAGCAATCGGACTAGCGGGATCTACGAGCAGTACTTC.

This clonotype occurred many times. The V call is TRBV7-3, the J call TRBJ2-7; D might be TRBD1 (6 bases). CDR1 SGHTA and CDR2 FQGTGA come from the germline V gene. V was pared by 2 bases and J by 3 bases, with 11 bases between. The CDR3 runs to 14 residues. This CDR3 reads CASSLLGHSYEQYF. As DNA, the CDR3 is TGTGCCAGCAGCTTACTGGGACACAGCTACGAGCAGTACTTC.

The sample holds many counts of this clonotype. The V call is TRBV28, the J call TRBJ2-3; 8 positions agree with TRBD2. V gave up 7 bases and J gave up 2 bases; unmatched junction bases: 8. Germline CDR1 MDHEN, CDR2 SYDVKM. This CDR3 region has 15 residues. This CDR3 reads CASNGLAGITDTQYF. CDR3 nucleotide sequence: TGTGCCAGCAACGGGTTAGCGGGGATCACAGATACGCAGTATTTT.

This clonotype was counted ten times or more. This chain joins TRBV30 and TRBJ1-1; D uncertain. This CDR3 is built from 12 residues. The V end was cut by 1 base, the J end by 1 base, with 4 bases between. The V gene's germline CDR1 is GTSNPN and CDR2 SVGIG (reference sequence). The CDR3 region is CAWSGANTEAFF. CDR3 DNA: TGTGCCTGGAGTGGGGCGAACACTGAAGCTTTCTTT.

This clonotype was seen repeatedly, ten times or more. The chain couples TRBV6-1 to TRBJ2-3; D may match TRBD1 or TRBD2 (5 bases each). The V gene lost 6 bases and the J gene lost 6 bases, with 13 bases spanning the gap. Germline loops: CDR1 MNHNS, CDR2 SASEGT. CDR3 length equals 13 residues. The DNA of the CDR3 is TGTGCCAGCAGCCACACCTGGGACGATACGCAGTATTTT. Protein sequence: CASSHTWDDTQYF.

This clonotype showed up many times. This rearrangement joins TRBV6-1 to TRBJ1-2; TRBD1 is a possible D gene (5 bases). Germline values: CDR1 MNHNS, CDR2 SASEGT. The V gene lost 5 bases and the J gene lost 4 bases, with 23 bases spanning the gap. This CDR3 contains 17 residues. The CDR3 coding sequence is TGTGCCAGCAGTTCTACCTTAGACAGCAACAGTATCTATGGCTACACCTTC. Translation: CASSSTLDSNSIYGYTF.

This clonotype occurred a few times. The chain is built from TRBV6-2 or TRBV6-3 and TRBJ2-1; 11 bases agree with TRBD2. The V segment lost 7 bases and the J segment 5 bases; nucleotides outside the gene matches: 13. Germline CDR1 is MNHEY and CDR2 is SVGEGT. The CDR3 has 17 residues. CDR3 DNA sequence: TGTGCCAGCATCCCAACGACCGGGACTAGCGGCAACAATGAGCAGTTCTTC. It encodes CASIPTTGTSGNNEQFF.

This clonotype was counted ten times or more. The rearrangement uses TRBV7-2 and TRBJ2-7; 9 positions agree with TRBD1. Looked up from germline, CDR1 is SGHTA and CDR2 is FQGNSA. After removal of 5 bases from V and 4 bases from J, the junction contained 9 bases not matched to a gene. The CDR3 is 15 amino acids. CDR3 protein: CASSPRTGAGYEQYF. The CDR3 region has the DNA TGTGCCAGCAGCCCTAGGACAGGGGCGGGTTACGAGCAGTACTTC.

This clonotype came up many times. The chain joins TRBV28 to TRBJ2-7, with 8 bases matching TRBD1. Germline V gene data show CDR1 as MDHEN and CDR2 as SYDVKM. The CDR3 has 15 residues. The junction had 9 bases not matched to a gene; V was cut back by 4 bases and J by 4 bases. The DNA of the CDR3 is TGTGCCAGCAGTTCACAGGGGGAGCTAATTTACGAGCAGTACTTC. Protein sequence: CASSSQGELIYEQYF.

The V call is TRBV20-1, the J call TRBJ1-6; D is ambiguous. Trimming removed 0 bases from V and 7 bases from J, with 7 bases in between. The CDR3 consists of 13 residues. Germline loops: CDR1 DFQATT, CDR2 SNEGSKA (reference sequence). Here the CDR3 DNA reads TGCAGTGCTAGAGATTGTGAGAATTCACCCCTCCACTTT. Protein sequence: CSARDCENSPLHF.

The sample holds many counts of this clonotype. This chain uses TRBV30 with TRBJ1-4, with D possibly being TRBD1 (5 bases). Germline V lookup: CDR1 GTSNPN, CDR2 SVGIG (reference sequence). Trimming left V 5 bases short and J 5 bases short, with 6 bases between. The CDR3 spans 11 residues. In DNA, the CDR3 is TGTGCCTGGCGACAGAATGAAAAACTGTTTTTT. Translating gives CAWRQNEKLFF.

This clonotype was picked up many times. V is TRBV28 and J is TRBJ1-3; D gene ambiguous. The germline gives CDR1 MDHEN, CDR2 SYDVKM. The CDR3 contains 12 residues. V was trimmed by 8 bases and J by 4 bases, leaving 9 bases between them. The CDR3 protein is CASSPPGNTIYF. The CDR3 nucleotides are TGTGCCAGCTCACCACCCGGAAACACCATATATTTT.

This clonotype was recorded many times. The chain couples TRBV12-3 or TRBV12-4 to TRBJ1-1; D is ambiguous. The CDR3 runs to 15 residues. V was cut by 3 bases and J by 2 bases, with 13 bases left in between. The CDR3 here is CASSFWRASNTEAFF. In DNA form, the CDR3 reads TGTGCCAGCAGTTTTTGGAGGGCCTCTAACACTGAAGCTTTCTTT.